A selection of T cell receptor beta chains follows, all from one sample in a study of blood T cell repertoires in COVID-19. TCRdb keeps only in-frame clones here, not all; method: immunoSEQ multiplex PCR. Of about 130,000 clones in the sample, about 89% were seen once. The sequenced sample consisted of peripheral blood. The receptors shown here come from a woman in her seventies with COVID-19, enrolled during active disease. The CDR3 runs from the conserved cysteine through the conserved F or W. Fields, in order: V gene, D gene, clone size, J gene, CDR3 protein, CDR3 DNA. A D gene is named only where the DNA matches it firmly. Clone size is not always given. Where it is, it says once, few, many or a class for expanded clones.

>TRBV30|.|.|TRBJ1-3
CAWSVNRAGNTIYF
TGTGCCTGGAGTGTAAACAGGGCTGGAAACACCATATATTTT
>TRBV4-1|.|.|TRBJ2-7
CASSHPPAGQAAYEQYF
TGCGCCAGCAGCCACCCGCCCGCGGGGCAGGCCGCCTACGAGCAGTACTTC
>TRBV18|.|.|TRBJ2-2
CASSPPSGYEGELFF
TGTGCCAGCTCACCACCGTCGGGATATGAGGGGGAGCTGTTTTTT
>TRBV4-1|.|.|TRBJ1-2
CASSQEGSGYFGYTF
TGCGCCAGCAGCCAAGAGGGATCAGGGTATTTTGGCTACACCTTC
>TRBV12-3/TRBV12-4|.|.|TRBJ1-1
CASSPEGTTEAFF
TGTGCCAGCAGCCCGGAGGGGACCACTGAAGCTTTCTTT
>TRBV2|.|.|TRBJ2-1
CASSVRLDGIEQFF
TGTGCCAGCAGCGTCCGACTAGACGGCATTGAGCAGTTCTTC
>TRBV10-3|.|.|TRBJ2-1
CAISDSSYNEQFF
TGTGCCATCAGTGATTCGAGCTACAATGAGCAGTTCTTC
>TRBV15|TRBD2|.|TRBJ2-1
CATSRDPAGNEFYNEQFF
TGTGCCACCAGCAGAGACCCAGCGGGGAATGAGTTCTACAATGAGCAGTTCTTC
>TRBV12-3/TRBV12-4|.|.|TRBJ2-5
CASKMDSQETQYF
TGTGCCAGCAAGATGGACAGTCAAGAGACCCAGTACTTC
>TRBV6-2/TRBV6-3|.|.|TRBJ2-3
CASSQQGGLSDTQYF
TGTGCCAGCAGTCAACAGGGGGGGTTATCAGATACGCAGTATTTT
>TRBV11-2|.|.|TRBJ2-7
CASSLVTGTYEQYF
TGTGCCAGCAGCTTAGTAACAGGTACCTACGAGCAGTACTTC
>TRBV2|.|.|TRBJ2-7
CASSSGGLGDEQYF
TGTGCCAGCAGTTCCGGTGGATTGGGCGACGAGCAGTACTTC
>TRBV7-3|TRBD2|few|TRBJ2-3
CASSLGTSLADTQYF
TGTGCCAGCAGCTTAGGGACTAGTTTGGCAGATACGCAGTATTTT
>TRBV5-1|TRBD1|.|TRBJ1-1
CASSLGGQVTSEAFF
TGCGCCAGCAGCCTCGGCGGACAGGTCACCTCTGAAGCTTTCTTT
>TRBV7-2|.|.|TRBJ1-6
CASSFGGQVSNSPLHF
TGTGCCAGCAGCTTCGGGGGGCAAGTCAGCAATTCACCCCTCCACTTT
>TRBV7-8|.|.|TRBJ2-7
CASSRTGAYEQYF
TGTGCCAGCAGTCGAACCGGGGCCTACGAGCAGTACTTC
>TRBV5-1|TRBD2|.|TRBJ2-1
CASSWGTTPTYNEQFF
TGCGCCAGCAGCTGGGGGACTACTCCCACCTACAATGAGCAGTTCTTC
>TRBV5-1|.|.|TRBJ2-5
CASSLASQAETQYF
TGCGCCAGCAGCTTGGCCAGTCAGGCGGAGACCCAGTACTTC
>TRBV30|.|.|TRBJ1-1
CAWSVSRQGHTEAFF
TGTGCCTGGAGTGTATCACGTCAGGGGCACACTGAAGCTTTCTTT
>TRBV7-2|.|.|TRBJ1-3
CASSLGAGTIYF
TGTGCCAGCAGCTTAGGTGCAGGAACCATATATTTT
>TRBV6-5|.|.|TRBJ1-1
CASSRSGDTEAFF
TGTGCCAGCAGTCGTTCGGGGGACACTGAAGCTTTCTTT
>TRBV5-6|TRBD1|.|TRBJ2-7
CASSEPLGTGTYEQYF
TGTGCCAGCAGTGAACCCCTCGGGACAGGAACCTACGAGCAGTACTTC
>TRBV7-8|.|.|TRBJ1-1
CASRPGPLNTEAFF
TGTGCCAGCAGGCCAGGGCCACTGAACACTGAAGCTTTCTTT
>TRBV6-5|.|.|TRBJ2-5
CASSREQETQYF
TGTGCCAGCAGTCGCGAACAAGAGACCCAGTACTTC
>TRBV5-4|TRBD1|.|TRBJ2-4
CASSLKTGAKNIQYF
TGTGCCAGCAGCCTAAAGACAGGGGCCAAAAACATTCAGTACTTC
>TRBV5-4|TRBD1|.|TRBJ2-7
CASRTGQGRSYEQYF
TGTGCCAGCAGGACGGGACAGGGGCGATCCTACGAGCAGTACTTC
>TRBV30|TRBD1|.|TRBJ1-2
CAWSVGTGPGGYTF
TGTGCCTGGAGTGTTGGGACAGGGCCGGGGGGCTACACCTTC
>TRBV11-3|.|few|TRBJ1-1
CASSLVAGSTEAFF
TGTGCCAGCAGCTTAGTTGCGGGCAGCACTGAAGCTTTCTTT
>TRBV2|TRBD2|.|TRBJ2-1
CASSEGLAGGYKQFF
TGTGCCAGCAGTGAAGGGCTAGCGGGGGGCTATAAGCAGTTCTTC
>TRBV28|TRBD1|.|TRBJ1-3
CASSSLGQLHSGNTIYF
TGTGCCAGCAGTTCCCTGGGACAGCTTCACTCTGGAAACACCATATATTTT
>TRBV9|TRBD2|.|TRBJ2-1
CASSVAGGPGSYNEQFF
TGTGCCAGCAGCGTAGCGGGGGGGCCAGGGTCCTACAATGAGCAGTTCTTC
>TRBV6-5|TRBD1|once|TRBJ1-4
CASSWTGGDFREKLFF
TGTGCCAGCAGTTGGACAGGGGGCGACTTTCGGGAAAAACTGTTTTTT
>TRBV12-3/TRBV12-4|.|.|TRBJ1-2
CASSLIGFYGYTF
TGTGCCAGCAGTTTGATCGGGTTTTATGGCTACACCTTC
>TRBV7-2|TRBD2|once|TRBJ2-3
CASSPLLAGGLGDTQYF
TGTGCCAGCAGCCCCCTGTTAGCGGGGGGGCTCGGAGATACGCAGTATTTT
>TRBV7-2|TRBD2|.|TRBJ2-3
CASSLGSSGGALDTQYF
TGTGCCAGCAGCTTAGGATCTAGCGGGGGGGCCTTAGATACGCAGTATTTT
>TRBV29-1|.|.|TRBJ2-1
CSVSGDSYNEQFF
TGCAGCGTTTCGGGGGACTCCTACAATGAGCAGTTCTTC
>TRBV28|TRBD1|.|TRBJ2-1
CASSLWDRGFKFF
TGTGCCAGCAGTTTATGGGACAGGGGGTTTAAGTTCTTC
>TRBV19|.|.|TRBJ1-1
CASSTTRDTTEAFF
TGTGCCAGTAGTACGACACGGGACACCACTGAAGCTTTCTTT
>TRBV4-2|TRBD2|few|TRBJ2-5
CASSQNPGLAGAQETQYF
TGTGCCAGCAGCCAAAACCCCGGACTAGCGGGGGCCCAAGAGACCCAGTACTTC
>TRBV9|.|few|TRBJ1-2
CASSVATGGLGYTF
TGTGCCAGCAGCGTAGCTACAGGAGGGCTAGGCTACACCTTC
>TRBV6-5|.|.|TRBJ1-5
CASIRGQSNQPQHF
TGTGCCAGCATCAGAGGACAGAGCAATCAGCCCCAGCATTTT
>TRBV4-1|TRBD1|.|TRBJ1-5
CASSQDRTGAPQPQHF
TGCGCCAGCAGCCAAGATAGAACAGGGGCTCCCCAGCCCCAGCATTTT
>TRBV6-2/TRBV6-3|TRBD2|.|TRBJ2-1
CASSYAEASGYNEQFF
TGTGCCAGCAGTTACGCCGAGGCTAGCGGCTACAATGAGCAGTTCTTC
>TRBV2|TRBD2|.|TRBJ2-5
CASSEPRGSGGFQETQYF
TGTGCCAGCAGTGAACCCCGTGGTAGCGGGGGATTCCAAGAGACCCAGTACTTC
>TRBV5-4|.|.|TRBJ1-1
CASSLLMNTEAFF
TGTGCCAGCAGCTTGTTAATGAACACTGAAGCTTTCTTT